The sequence of this T cell receptor (beta chain) was determined in a study of cytomegalovirus exposure and HLA in healthy donors. In the PCR, 60 Vbeta and 13 Jbeta primers were used. This table comes from immunoSEQ multiplex PCR, and its TCRdb copy is limited to in-frame clones, with some not included. This sample has 130,000 to 150,000 clones; 70% to 80% occur once, and the top ten carry approximately 4%. The J segment lost 5 bases and the V segment lost 6 bases, leaving 4 bases of the junction unmatched. The CDR3 runs to 14 residues. CDR1 is MNHEY, CDR2 SVGAGI, per germline. This TCR derives from a man aged 18 to 30 in good health and CMV-seronegative. Sequencing was done on a sample of PBMCs. The chain recombines TRBV6-5 with TRBJ1-4, with TRBD1 identical over 9 bases. This CDR3 is CASSGQGKNEKLFF. The DNA for the CDR3 is TGTGCCAGCAGCGGACAGGGGAAGAATGAAAAACTGTTTTTT.